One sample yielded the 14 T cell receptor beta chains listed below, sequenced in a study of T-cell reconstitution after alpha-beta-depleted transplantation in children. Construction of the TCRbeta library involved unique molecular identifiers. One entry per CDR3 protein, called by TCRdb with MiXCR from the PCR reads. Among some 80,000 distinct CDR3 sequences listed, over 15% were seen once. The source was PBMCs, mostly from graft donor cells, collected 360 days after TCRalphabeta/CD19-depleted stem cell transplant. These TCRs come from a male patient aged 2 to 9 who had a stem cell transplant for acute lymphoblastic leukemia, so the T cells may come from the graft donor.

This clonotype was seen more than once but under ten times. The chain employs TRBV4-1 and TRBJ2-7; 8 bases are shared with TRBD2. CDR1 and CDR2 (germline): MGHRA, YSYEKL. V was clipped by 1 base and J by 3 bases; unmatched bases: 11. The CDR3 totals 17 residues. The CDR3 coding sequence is TGCGCCAGCAGCCAAGGGGTCGTGCGGGGGGCGAACTACGAGCAGTACTTC. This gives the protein CASSQGVVRGANYEQYF.

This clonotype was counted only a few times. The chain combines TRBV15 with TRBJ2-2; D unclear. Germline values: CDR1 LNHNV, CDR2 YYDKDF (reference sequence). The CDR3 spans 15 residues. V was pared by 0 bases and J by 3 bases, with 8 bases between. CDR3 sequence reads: CATSRDLADTGELFF. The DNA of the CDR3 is TGTGCCACCAGCAGAGATCTCGCGGACACCGGGGAGCTGTTTTTT.

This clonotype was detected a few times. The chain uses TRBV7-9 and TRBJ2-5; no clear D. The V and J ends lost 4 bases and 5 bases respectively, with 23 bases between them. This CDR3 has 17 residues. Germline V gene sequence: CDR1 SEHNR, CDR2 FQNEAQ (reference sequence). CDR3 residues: CASSSFNPLTLRETQYF. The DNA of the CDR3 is TGTGCCAGCAGCTCATTTAACCCATTGACACTCCGGGAGACCCAGTACTTC.

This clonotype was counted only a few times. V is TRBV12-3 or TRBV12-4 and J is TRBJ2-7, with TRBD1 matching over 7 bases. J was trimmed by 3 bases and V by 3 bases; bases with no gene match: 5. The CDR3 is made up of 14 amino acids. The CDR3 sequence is CASSFYRGGYEQYF. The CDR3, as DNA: TGTGCCAGCAGTTTTTACAGGGGCGGCTACGAGCAGTACTTC.

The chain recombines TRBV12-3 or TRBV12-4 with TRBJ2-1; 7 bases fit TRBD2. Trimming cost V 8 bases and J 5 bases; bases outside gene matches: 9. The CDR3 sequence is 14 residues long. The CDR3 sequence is CASLTRGGNNEQFF. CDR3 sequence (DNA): TGTGCCAGCCTGACGAGGGGAGGGAACAATGAGCAGTTCTTC.

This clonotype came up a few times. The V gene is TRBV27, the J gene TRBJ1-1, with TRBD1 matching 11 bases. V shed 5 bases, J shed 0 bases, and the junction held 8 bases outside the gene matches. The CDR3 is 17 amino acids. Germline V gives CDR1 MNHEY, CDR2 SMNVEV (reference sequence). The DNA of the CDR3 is TGTGCCAGCAGTCCATGGGACAGGGGGGTCCTGAACACTGAAGCTTTCTTT. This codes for CASSPWDRGVLNTEAFF.

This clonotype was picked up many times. The CDR3 nucleotides are TGTGCCAGCAGGTTTACCGAAAATGAGCAGTTCTTC. This translates into CASRFTENEQFF. The J gene is TRBJ2-1, the V gene TRBV7-9; D uncertain. V lost 6 bases, J lost 7 bases, and 10 bases lay in between. This CDR3 has 12 residues. Germline CDR1 reads SEHNR; CDR2 reads FQNEAQ (reference sequence).

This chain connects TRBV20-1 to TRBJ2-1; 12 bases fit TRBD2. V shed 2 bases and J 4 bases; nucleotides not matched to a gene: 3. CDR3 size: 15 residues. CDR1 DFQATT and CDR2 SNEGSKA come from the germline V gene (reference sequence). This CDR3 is CSARRLAGAYNEQFF. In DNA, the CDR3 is TGCAGTGCTAGAAGACTAGCGGGAGCATACAATGAGCAGTTCTTC.

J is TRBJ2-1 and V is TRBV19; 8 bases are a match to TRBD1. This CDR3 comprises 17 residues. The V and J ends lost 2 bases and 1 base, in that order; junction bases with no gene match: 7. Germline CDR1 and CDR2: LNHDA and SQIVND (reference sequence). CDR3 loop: CASSIQGAVLSYNEQFF. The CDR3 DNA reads TGTGCCAGTAGTATACAGGGGGCCGTTTTATCCTACAATGAGCAGTTCTTC. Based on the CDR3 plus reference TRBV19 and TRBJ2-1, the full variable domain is DGGITQSPKYLFRKEGQNVTLSCEQNLNHDAMYWYRQDPGQGLRLIYYSQIVNDFQKGDIAEGYSVSREKKESFPLTVTSAQKNPTAFYLCASSIQGAVLSYNEQFFGPGTRLTVL.

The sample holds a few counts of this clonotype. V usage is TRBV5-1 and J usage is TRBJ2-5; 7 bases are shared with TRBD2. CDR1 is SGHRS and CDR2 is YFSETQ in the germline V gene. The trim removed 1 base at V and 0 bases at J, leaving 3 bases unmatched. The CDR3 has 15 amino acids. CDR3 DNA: TGCGCCAGCAGCTTGCCGGGAGGCCACCAAGAGACCCAGTACTTC. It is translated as CASSLPGGHQETQYF. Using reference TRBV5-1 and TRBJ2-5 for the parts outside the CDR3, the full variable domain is KAGVTQTPRYLIKTRGQQVTLSCSPISGHRSVSWYQQTPGQGLQFLFEYFSETQRNKGNFPGRFSGRQFSNSRSEMNVSTLELGDSALYLCASSLPGGHQETQYFGPGTRLLVL.

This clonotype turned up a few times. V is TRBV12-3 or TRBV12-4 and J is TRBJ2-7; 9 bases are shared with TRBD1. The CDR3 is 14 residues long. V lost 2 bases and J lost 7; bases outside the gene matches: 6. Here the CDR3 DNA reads TGTGCCAGCAGTTTACTACAGGGGGCGGGAGAGCAGTACTTC. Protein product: CASSLLQGAGEQYF.

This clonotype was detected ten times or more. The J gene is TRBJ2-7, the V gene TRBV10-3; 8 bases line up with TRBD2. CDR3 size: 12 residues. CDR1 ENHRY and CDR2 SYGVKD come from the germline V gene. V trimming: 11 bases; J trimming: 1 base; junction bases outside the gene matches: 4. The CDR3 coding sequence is TGTGCCGTTTTAGCGGGATCCTACGAGCAGTACTTC. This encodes CAVLAGSYEQYF.

The CDR3 DNA reads TGTGCCAGCAGCTTCATCAGAGCGAATTCACCCCTCCACTTT. It is translated as CASSFIRANSPLHF. The chain joins TRBV11-3 to TRBJ1-6, with D unclear. The V end lost 3 bases, the J end lost 7 bases, and 10 bases lay between the germline ends. This CDR3 spans 14 amino acids. CDR1 and CDR2 (germline): SGHNT, YENEEA.

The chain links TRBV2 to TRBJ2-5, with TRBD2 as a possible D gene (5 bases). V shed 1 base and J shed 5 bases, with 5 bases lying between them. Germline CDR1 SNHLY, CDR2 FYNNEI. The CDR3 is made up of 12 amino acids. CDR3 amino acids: CASSEGGETQYF. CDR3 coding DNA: TGTGCCAGCAGTGAAGGAGGGGAGACCCAGTACTTC.